The 13 T cell receptor beta chains in this list originate from one sample, sequenced in a study of cytomegalovirus exposure and HLA in healthy donors (dated by TCRdb to about 2017). The method was the immunoSEQ multiplex PCR assay. The multiplex PCR relied on a mix of 60 forward primers for TCR Vbeta segments and 13 reverse primers for TCR Jbeta segments. TCRdb retrieved this table from immuneACCESS and kept in-frame rearrangements only. Not all clones are present; in checked studies, unresolved V genes account for under half, and no reason is known for the remainder. Here the sample has 200,000 or so clones; approximately 78% occur a single time. The top ten clonotypes cover less than 4.5% of the sample. Sequencing was performed on PBMCs. The origin of the receptors is a male donor in good health and CMV-seronegative.

V is TRBV5-1 and J is TRBJ2-7; TRBD2 is a possible D gene (6 bases). V lost 2 bases and J lost 2, with 14 bases in between. The CDR3 spans 15 residues. Germline-derived CDR1 and CDR2 are SGHRS and YFSETQ. CDR3 sequence: CASSFEGASAYEQYF. CDR3 sequence (DNA): TGCGCCAGCAGCTTTGAAGGGGCTAGCGCCTACGAGCAGTACTTC.

The V and J genes are TRBV6-1 and TRBJ1-2, with D tentatively TRBD1 (6 bases). CDR3 size: 16 residues. V was cut by 2 bases and J by 1 base, with 14 bases left in between. The germline CDR1 and CDR2 sequences are MNHNS and SASEGT. This CDR3 reads CASSERSGEINYGYTF. CDR3 DNA sequence: TGTGCCAGCAGTGAAAGGTCAGGGGAAATTAACTATGGCTACACCTTC.

This clone came up once. The J gene is TRBJ2-5, the V gene TRBV18; 12 bases fit TRBD2. V trimming: 5 bases; J trimming: 3 bases; junction bases outside the gene matches: 19. This CDR3 has 20 residues. Germline CDR1 and CDR2: KGHSH and LQKENI. CDR3 amino acids: CASSKESRLAGVGREETQYF. As DNA, the CDR3 is TGTGCCAGCTCAAAGGAAAGTCGACTAGCGGGAGTTGGAAGGGAAGAGACCCAGTACTTC.

V usage is TRBV5-1 and J usage is TRBJ2-7, with TRBD2 matching over 12 bases. The CDR3 covers 18 residues. CDR1 is SGHRS, CDR2 YFSETQ, per germline. The V gene end was trimmed by 0 bases and the J gene end by 1 base; junction bases not matched to a gene: 8. The CDR3 bases are TGCGCCAGCAGCTTGGGTGGACTAGCGGGGCCGAAATCCTACGAGCAGTACTTC. Translated, it gives CASSLGGLAGPKSYEQYF. The whole variable domain, remainder taken from reference TRBV5-1 and TRBJ2-7, is KAGVTQTPRYLIKTRGQQVTLSCSPISGHRSVSWYQQTPGQGLQFLFEYFSETQRNKGNFPGRFSGRQFSNSRSEMNVSTLELGDSALYLCASSLGGLAGPKSYEQYFGPGTRLTVT.

This chain links TRBV6-1 with TRBJ1-5; TRBD1 might be the D (5 bases). Trimming removed 2 bases at V and 5 bases at J, with 13 bases between. The V gene's germline CDR1 is MNHNS and CDR2 SASEGT. This CDR3 is 15 amino acids long. The chain's CDR3 is CASSERGDYHQPQHF. CDR3 bases: TGTGCCAGCAGTGAACGGGGGGATTACCATCAGCCCCAGCATTTT.

The V call is TRBV6-1, the J call TRBJ2-7; 9 nucleotides align to TRBD1. Germline V CDR1 and CDR2: MNHNS, SASEGT. After removal of 8 bases from V and 2 bases from J, the junction contained 7 bases not matched to a gene. The CDR3 has 14 amino acids. The CDR3 DNA is TGTGCCAGCCCGAAGACAGGGGGAACCTACGAGCAGTACTTC. The encoded protein is CASPKTGGTYEQYF.

The DNA of the CDR3 is TGTGCCAGCAGTCATTTATATTACCTTAAGAACCTCCTGATGATCCGGGACAGAACCTACGAGCAGTACTTC. As protein: CASSHLYYLKNLLMIRDRTYEQYF. The chain employs TRBV28 and TRBJ2-7; the match to TRBD1 covers 7 bases. This CDR3 contains 24 residues. Looked up from germline, CDR1 is MDHEN and CDR2 is SYDVKM. J lost 2 bases, V lost 5 bases, and 36 bases had no gene match.

J is TRBJ1-6 and V is TRBV27; the D gene is possibly TRBD1 (5 bases). From germline, CDR1 is MNHEY and CDR2 SMNVEV (reference sequence). The CDR3 runs 15 residues. The germline V and J ends were trimmed by 5 bases and 8 bases, with 16 bases remaining between them. For the CDR3, the DNA is TGTGCCAGCAGTCTTGACAGACCGGCATATTCACCCCTCCACTTT. This codes for CASSLDRPAYSPLHF.

This chain links TRBV19 with TRBJ2-2; 11 nucleotides line up with TRBD2. Germline V gene sequence: CDR1 LNHDA, CDR2 SQIVND (reference sequence). The V segment lost 6 bases and the J segment 3 bases; nucleotides outside the gene matches: 12. CDR3 size: 18 residues. CDR3 bases: TGTGCCAGTAGAACGCGGACTAGACTAGCGGGATACACCGGGGAGCTGTTTTTT. It yields the protein CASRTRTRLAGYTGELFF.

The gene calls are TRBV4-1 and TRBJ2-2; 8 bases match TRBD2. From germline, CDR1 is MGHRA and CDR2 YSYEKL. V was clipped by 1 base and J by 5 bases; unmatched bases: 12. This CDR3 is built from 18 residues. The CDR3 sequence is CASSQGGRAGVKTGELFF. The CDR3 DNA is TGCGCCAGCAGCCAAGGGGGAAGAGCGGGAGTCAAGACCGGGGAGCTGTTTTTT.

The chain couples TRBV7-9 to TRBJ2-7; 8 nucleotides match TRBD2. The CDR3 has 16 residues. V lost 5 bases, J lost 4 bases, and 13 bases stayed unmatched. The V gene's germline CDR1 is SEHNR and CDR2 FQNEAQ (reference sequence). CDR3 sequence: CASSLERESLRYEQYF. CDR3 DNA: TGTGCCAGCAGCCTCGAGCGGGAGAGCCTTCGGTACGAGCAGTACTTC.

This clone came up a few times. This chain links TRBV6-5 with TRBJ1-1; no clear D. CDR1 MNHEY and CDR2 SVGAGI come from the germline V gene. The V end was cut by 8 bases, the J end by 2 bases, with 12 bases between. This CDR3 spans 13 amino acids. Written as DNA, the CDR3 is TGTGCCAGCGCAACCCAGGATAACACTGAAGCTTTCTTT. Its translation is CASATQDNTEAFF.

This clone was found once. The chain employs TRBV7-3 and TRBJ2-5; 8 nucleotides agree with TRBD1. Germline CDR1 is SGHTA and CDR2 is FQGTGA. With 5 bases clipped from V and 4 bases from J, the junction kept 15 bases outside the gene matches. The CDR3 has 17 amino acids. CDR3 sequence: CASSQGPGGRFGETQYF. The CDR3 bases are TGTGCCAGCAGCCAGGGGCCAGGGGGCAGGTTTGGAGAGACCCAGTACTTC.